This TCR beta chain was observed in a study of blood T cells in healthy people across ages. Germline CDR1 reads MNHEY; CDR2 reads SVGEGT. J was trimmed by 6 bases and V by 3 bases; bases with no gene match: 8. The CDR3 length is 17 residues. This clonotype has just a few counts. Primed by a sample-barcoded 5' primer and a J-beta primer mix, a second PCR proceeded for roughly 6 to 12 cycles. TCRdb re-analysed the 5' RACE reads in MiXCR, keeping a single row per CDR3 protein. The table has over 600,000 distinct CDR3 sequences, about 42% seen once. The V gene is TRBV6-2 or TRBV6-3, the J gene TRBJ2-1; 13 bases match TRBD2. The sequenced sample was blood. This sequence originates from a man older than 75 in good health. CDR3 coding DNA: TGTGCCAGCAGTTATACTAGCGGGAGGGCCGAGGGCAATGAGCAGTTCTTC. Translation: CASSYTSGRAEGNEQFF.